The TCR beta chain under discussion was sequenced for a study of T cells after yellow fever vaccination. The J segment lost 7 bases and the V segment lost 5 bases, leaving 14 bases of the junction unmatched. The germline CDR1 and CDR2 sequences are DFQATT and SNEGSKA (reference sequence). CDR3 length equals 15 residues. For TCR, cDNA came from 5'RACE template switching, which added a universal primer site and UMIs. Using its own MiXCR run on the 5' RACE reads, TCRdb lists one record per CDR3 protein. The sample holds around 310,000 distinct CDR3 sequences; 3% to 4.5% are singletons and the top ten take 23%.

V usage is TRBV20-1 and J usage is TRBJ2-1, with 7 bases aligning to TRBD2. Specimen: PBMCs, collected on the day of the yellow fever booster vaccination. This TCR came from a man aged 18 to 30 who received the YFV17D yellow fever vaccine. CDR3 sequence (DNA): TGCAGTGCTCCTCATCGGGGGGATACTTCGAATGAGCAGTTCTTC. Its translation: CSAPHRGDTSNEQFF.